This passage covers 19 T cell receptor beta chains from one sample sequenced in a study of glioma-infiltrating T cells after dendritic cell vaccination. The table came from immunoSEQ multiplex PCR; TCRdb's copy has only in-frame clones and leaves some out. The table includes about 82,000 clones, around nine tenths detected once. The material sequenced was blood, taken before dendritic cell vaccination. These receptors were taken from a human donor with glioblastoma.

The CDR3 region has the DNA TGTGCCAGCAGCCGTTACATGAACACTGAAGCTTTCTTT. Translated: CASSRYMNTEAFF. The rearrangement uses TRBV14 and TRBJ1-1, with no clear D. This CDR3 comprises 13 residues. Trimming removed 4 bases at V and 0 bases at J, with 6 bases between. The germline V gene has CDR1 SGHDN and CDR2 FVKESK.

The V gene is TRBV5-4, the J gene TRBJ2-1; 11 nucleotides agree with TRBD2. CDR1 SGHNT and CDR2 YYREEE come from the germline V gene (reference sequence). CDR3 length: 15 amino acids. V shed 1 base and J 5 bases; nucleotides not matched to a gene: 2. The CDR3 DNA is TGTGCCAGCAGCTTGACTAGCGGGAGACACAATGAGCAGTTCTTC. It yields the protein CASSLTSGRHNEQFF.

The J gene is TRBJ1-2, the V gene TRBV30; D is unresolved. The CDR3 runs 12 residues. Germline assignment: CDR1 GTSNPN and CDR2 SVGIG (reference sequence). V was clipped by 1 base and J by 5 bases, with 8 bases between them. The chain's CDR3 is CAWSGYEYGYTF. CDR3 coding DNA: TGTGCCTGGAGTGGATACGAGTATGGCTACACCTTC.

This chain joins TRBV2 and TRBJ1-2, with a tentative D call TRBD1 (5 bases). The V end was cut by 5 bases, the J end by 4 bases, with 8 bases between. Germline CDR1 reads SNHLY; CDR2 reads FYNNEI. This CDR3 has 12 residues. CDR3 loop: CASSRGGYGYTF. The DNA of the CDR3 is TGTGCCAGCAGTCGCGGGGGCTATGGCTACACCTTC.

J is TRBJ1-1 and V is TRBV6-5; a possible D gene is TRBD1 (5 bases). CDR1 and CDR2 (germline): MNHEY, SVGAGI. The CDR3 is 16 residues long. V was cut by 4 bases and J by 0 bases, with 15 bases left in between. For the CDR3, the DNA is TGTGCCAGCAGTTTATCCGCCATACAGGTGAACACTGAAGCTTTCTTT. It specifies CASSLSAIQVNTEAFF.

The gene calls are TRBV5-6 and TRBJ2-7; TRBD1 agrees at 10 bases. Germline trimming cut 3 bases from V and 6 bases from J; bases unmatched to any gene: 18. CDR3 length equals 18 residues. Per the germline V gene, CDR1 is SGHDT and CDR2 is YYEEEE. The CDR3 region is CASSSDFFPGTGVAEQYF. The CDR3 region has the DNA TGTGCCAGCAGCTCGGACTTTTTCCCCGGGACAGGGGTCGCCGAGCAGTACTTC.

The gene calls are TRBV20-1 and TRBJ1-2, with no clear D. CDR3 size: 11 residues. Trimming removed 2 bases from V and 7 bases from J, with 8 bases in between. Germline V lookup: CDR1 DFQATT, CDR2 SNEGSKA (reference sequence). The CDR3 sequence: CSARTQFGYTF. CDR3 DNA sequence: TGCAGTGCTAGAACACAGTTTGGCTACACCTTC.

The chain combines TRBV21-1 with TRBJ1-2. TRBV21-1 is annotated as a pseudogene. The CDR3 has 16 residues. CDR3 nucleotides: TGTGCCAGCAGCAATTCGAAGGGCCTGGGGGGTTATGGCTACACCTTC. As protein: CASSNSKGLGGYGYTF.

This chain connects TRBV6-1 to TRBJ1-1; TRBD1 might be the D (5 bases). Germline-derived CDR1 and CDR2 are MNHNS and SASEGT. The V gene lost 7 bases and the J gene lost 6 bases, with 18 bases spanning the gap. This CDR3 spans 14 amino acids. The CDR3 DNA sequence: TGTGCCAGCACCGATGACAGCCGCGGGGCTGAAGCTTTCTTT. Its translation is CASTDDSRGAEAFF.

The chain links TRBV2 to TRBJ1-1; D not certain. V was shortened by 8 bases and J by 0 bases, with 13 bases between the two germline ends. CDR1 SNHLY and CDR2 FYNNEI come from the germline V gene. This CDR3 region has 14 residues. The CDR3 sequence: CASSRTYLNTEAFF. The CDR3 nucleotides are TGTGCCAGCTCCAGGACTTATTTGAACACTGAAGCTTTCTTT.

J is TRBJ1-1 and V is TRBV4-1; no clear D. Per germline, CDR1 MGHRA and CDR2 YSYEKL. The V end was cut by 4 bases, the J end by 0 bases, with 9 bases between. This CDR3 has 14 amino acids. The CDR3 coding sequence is TGCGCCAGCAGCCCTCTCGAGATGAACACTGAAGCTTTCTTT. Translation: CASSPLEMNTEAFF.

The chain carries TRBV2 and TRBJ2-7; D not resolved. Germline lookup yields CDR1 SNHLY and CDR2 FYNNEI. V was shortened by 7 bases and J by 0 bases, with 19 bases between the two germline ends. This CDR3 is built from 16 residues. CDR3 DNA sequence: TGTGCCAGCACCCCCCCCAAAATGCGGAACTCCTACGAGCAGTACTTC. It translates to CASTPPKMRNSYEQYF.

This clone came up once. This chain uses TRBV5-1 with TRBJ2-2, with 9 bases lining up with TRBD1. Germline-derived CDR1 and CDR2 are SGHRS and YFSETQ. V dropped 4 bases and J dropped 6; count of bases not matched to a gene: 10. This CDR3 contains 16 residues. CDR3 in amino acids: CASSTAGQGFAGELFF. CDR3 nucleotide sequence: TGCGCCAGCAGCACCGCGGGACAGGGTTTCGCCGGGGAGCTGTTTTTT.

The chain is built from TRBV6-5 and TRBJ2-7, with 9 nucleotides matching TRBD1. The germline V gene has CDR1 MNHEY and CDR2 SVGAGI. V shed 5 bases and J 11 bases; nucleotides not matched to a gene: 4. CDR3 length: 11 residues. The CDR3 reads CASSQRDREYF. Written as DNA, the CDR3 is TGTGCCAGCAGTCAAAGGGACAGGGAGTACTTC.

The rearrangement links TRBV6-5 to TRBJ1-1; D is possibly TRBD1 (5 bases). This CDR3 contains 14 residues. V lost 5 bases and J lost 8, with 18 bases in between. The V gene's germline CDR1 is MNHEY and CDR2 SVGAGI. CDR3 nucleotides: TGTGCCAGCAGTCAGGGAGGGACTCTGGGGGAAGCTTTCTTT. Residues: CASSQGGTLGEAFF.

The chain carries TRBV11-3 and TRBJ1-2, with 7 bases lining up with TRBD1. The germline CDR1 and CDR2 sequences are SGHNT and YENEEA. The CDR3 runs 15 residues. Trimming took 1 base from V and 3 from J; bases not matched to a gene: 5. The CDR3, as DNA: TGTGCCAGCAGCTTAGGAGACAGGGTACACTATGGCTACACCTTC. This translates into CASSLGDRVHYGYTF. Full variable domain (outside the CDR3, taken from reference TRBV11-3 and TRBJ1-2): EAGVVQSPRYKIIEKKQPVAFWCNPISGHNTLYWYLQNLGQGPELLIRYENEEAVDDSQLPKDRFSAERLKGVDSTLKIQPAELGDSAVYLCASSLGDRVHYGYTFGSGTRLTVV.

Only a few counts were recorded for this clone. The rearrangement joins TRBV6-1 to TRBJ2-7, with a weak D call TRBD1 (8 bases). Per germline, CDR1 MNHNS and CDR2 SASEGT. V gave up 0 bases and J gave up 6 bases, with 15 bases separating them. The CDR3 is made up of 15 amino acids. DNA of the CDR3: TGTGCCAGCAGTGAAGCAGGACAGGGCGGGGGCGAGCAGTACTTC. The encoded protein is CASSEAGQGGGEQYF.

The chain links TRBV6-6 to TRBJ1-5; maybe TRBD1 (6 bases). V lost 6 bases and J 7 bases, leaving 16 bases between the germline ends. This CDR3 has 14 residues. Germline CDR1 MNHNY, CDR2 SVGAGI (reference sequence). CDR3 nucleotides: TGTGCCAGCAGCGGATCGACAGGTCTACAGCCCCAGCATTTT. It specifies CASSGSTGLQPQHF.

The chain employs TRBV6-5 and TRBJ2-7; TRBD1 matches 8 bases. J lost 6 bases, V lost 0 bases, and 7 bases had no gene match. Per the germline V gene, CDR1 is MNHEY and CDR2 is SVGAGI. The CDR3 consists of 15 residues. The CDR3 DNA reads TGTGCCAGCAGTTACTCGGTGACAGGGGACTCCGAGCAGTACTTC. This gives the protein CASSYSVTGDSEQYF.